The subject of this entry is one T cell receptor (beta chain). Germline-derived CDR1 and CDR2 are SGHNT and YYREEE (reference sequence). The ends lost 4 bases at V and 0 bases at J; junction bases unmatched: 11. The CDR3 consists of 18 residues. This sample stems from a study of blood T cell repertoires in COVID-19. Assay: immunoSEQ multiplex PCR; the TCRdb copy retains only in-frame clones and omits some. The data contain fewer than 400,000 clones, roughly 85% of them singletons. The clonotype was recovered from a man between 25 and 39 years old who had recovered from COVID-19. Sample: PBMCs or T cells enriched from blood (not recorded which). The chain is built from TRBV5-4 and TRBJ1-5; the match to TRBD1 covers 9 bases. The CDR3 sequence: CASSTVSGTGHSNQPQHF. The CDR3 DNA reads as TGTGCCAGCAGCACAGTGAGTGGGACAGGGCATAGCAATCAGCCCCAGCATTTT.